This T cell receptor beta chain was sequenced for a study of T cell changes during pregnancy in multiple sclerosis. CDR1 and CDR2 from the germline V gene are LNHDA and SQIVND (reference sequence). The CDR3 length is 14 residues. The V end was cut by 5 bases, the J end by 0 bases, with 8 bases between. Produced via immunoSEQ multiplex PCR; TCRdb's table is partial and in-frame only. The profile shows fewer than 25,000 clones, 86% of them singletons. The source is a female donor in good health, enrolled as a control in a pregnancy study. This sequence joins TRBV19 and TRBJ1-5; D is uncertain. Sequences were derived from CD8+ T cells from peripheral blood mononuclear cells, sampled in the third trimester of pregnancy. As DNA, the CDR3 is TGTGCCAGTAGTCCTGACTATAGCAATCAGCCCCAGCATTTT. This encodes CASSPDYSNQPQHF. The whole variable domain, filled in from reference TRBV19 and TRBJ1-5, reads DGGITQSPKYLFRKEGQNVTLSCEQNLNHDAMYWYRQDPGQGLRLIYYSQIVNDFQKGDIAEGYSVSREKKESFPLTVTSAQKNPTAFYLCASSPDYSNQPQHFGDGTRLSIL.